This T cell receptor (beta chain) comes out of a study of cytomegalovirus exposure and HLA in healthy donors. In the study overall: Unique TCR beta sequences numbering approximately 120 million came from 150 million to 200 million T cells in an earlier analysis. For the roughly 400 genotyped donors, about 81% fell within the Caucasian-associated ancestry cluster. Overall study results and limits: Later on, an analysis found that several of the most significant clusters appeared to be linked to common viral pathogens, which included parvovirus B19.

With regard to this clone: Antigen: not known.

Primers: 60 Vbeta forward and 13 Jbeta reverse. Using immunoSEQ multiplex PCR, the repertoire was profiled, and TCRdb retains in-frame clones only, with some absent. The sample contains approximately 150,000 clones, 81% of which appear only once. CDR1 and CDR2 from the germline V gene are SEHNR and FQNEAQ (reference sequence). The CDR3 extends over 16 amino acids. The V gene lost 5 bases and the J gene lost 4 bases, with 20 bases spanning the gap. The source material was PBMCs. This chain links TRBV7-9 with TRBJ2-5, with D possibly being TRBD2 (6 bases). This clonotype was sampled from a woman aged 18 to 35 in good health and CMV-seropositive. The CDR3 region has the DNA TGTGCCAGCAGCCCCGGGAGTAAGGGAGTGATAGAGACCCAGTACTTC. Encoded protein: CASSPGSKGVIETQYF.